These 2 T cell receptor beta chains originate from one sample sequenced in a study of blood T cell repertoires in COVID-19. Sequenced by immunoSEQ multiplex PCR; TCRdb stores in-frame clones only, minus some. Here the sample spans about 91,000 clones, over 70% being singletons. Sequenced sample: peripheral blood. The receptors originated from a woman aged 80 or over with acute or convalescent COVID-19.

The chain uses TRBV27 and TRBJ2-6; the match to TRBD1 covers 10 bases. Germline values: CDR1 MNHEY, CDR2 SMNVEV (reference sequence). The CDR3 is made up of 18 amino acids. Trimming took 4 bases from V and 0 from J; bases not matched to a gene: 6. The CDR3 is CASSWTGGTSSGANVLTF. The CDR3 coding sequence is TGTGCCAGCAGTTGGACAGGGGGAACCTCCTCTGGGGCCAACGTCCTGACTTTC.

This clone occurred a few times. The same CDR3 is also encoded by other DNA sequences in this sample. The gene calls are TRBV7-9 and TRBJ1-3; 8 bases are a match to TRBD1. V shed 6 bases, J shed 1 base, and the junction held 5 bases outside the gene matches. The CDR3 spans 15 residues. Germline V gives CDR1 SEHNR, CDR2 FQNEAQ (reference sequence). CDR3 region: CASSFQGASGNTIYF. The CDR3 coding sequence is TGTGCCAGCAGTTTCCAGGGGGCATCTGGAAACACCATATATTTT.